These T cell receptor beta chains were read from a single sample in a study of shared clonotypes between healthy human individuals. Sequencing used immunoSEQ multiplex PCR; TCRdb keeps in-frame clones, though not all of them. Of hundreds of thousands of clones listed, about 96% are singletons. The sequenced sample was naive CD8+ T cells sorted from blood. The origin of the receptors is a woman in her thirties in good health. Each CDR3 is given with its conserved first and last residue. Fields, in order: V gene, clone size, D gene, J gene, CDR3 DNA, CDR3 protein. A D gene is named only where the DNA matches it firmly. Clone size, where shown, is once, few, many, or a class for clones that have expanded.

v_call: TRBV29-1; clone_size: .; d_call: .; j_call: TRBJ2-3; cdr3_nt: TGCACCTTGGAAATGTACACAGATACGCAGTATTTT; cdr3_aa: CTLEMYTDTQYF
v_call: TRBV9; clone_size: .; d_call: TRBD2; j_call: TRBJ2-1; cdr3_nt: TGTGCCAGCAGCGTAGGACTAGCGGGGGACTACAATGAGCAGTTCTTC; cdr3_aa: CASSVGLAGDYNEQFF
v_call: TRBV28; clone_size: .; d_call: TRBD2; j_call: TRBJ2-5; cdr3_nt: TGTGCCAGCAGTTTAGCGGGAGGGCCAGGAGAGCAGTACTTC; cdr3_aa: CASSLAGGPGEQYF
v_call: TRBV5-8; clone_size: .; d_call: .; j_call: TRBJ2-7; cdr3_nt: TGTGCCAGCAGCTTGGGACCTCGTGGGTACGAGCAGTACTTC; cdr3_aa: CASSLGPRGYEQYF
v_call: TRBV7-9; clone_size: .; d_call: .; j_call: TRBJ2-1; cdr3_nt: TGTGCCAGCAGCCCAGCTGTGGGGGGCGTACTGAACAATGAGCAGTTCTTC; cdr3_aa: CASSPAVGGVLNNEQFF
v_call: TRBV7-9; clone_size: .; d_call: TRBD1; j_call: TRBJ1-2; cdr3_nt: TGTGCCAGCAGCTCCCCAGGGGGCTTTGGGTATGGCTACACCTTC; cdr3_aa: CASSSPGGFGYGYTF
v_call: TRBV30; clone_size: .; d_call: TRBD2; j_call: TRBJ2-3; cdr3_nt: TGTGCCTGGGGCCTCGTCGGGGGGTCAGATACGCAGTATTTT; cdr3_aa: CAWGLVGGSDTQYF
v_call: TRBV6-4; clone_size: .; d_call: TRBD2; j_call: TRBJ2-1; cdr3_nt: TGTGCCAGCAGTGATCTAGCGGGATTTGAGCAGTTCTTC; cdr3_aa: CASSDLAGFEQFF
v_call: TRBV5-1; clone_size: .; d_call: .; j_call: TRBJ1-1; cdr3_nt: TGCGCCAGCAGCCCGGGACGGAAGAACACTGAAGCTTTCTTT; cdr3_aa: CASSPGRKNTEAFF
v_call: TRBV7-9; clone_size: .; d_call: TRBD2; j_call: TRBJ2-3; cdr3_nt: TGTGCCAGCAGCACCCCAACTAGCGGGAGGCTACCAGATACGCAGTATTTT; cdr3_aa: CASSTPTSGRLPDTQYF
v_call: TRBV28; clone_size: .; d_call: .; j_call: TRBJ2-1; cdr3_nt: TGTGCCAGCAGTCATCAAACAGCACTGTATGAGCAGTTCTTC; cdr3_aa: CASSHQTALYEQFF
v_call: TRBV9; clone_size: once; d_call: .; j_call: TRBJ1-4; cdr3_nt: TGTGCCAGCAGCGTCTCAGGGGCTGGGGGAAAACTGTTTTTT; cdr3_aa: CASSVSGAGGKLFF
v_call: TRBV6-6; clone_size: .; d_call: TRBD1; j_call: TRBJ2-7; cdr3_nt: TGTGCCAGCAGGCCACCGGGACAGGGGACCGAGCAGTACTTC; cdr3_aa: CASRPPGQGTEQYF
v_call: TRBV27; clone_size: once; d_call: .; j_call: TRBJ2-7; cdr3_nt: TGTGCCAGCAGTTTATCTGGCAACAACTACGAGCAGTACTTC; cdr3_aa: CASSLSGNNYEQYF
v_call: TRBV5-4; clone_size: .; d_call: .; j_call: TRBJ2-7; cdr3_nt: TGTGCCAGCAGCCCGCAGGAGAAATCCCTGTACGAGCAGTACTTC; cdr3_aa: CASSPQEKSLYEQYF
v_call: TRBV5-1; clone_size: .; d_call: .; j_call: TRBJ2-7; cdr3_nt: TGCGCCAGCAGCTTGACCGGCGGAGGGATAGCCTACGAGCAGTACTTC; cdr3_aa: CASSLTGGGIAYEQYF
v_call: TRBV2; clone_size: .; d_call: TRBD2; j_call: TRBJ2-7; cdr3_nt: TGTGCCAGCAGTGCGGGGAGGGGCTCCTACGAGCAGTACTTC; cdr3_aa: CASSAGRGSYEQYF
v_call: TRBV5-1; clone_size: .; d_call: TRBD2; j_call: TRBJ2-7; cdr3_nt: TGCGCCAGCAGCCTGGTGGGACTAGCATTCTACGAGCAGTACTTC; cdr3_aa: CASSLVGLAFYEQYF
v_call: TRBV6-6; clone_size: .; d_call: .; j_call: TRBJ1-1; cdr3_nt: TGTGCCAGCAGTTACTCCAAAAACACTGAAGCTTTCTTT; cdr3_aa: CASSYSKNTEAFF
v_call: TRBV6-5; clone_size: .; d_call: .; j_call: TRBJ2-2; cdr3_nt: TGTGCCAGCAGTTACGCTGGCGGGGAGCTGTTTTTT; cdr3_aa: CASSYAGGELFF
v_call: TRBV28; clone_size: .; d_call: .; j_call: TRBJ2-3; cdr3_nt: TGTGCCATTATCGGGGGCGGTACGCAGTATTTT; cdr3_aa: CAIIGGGTQYF
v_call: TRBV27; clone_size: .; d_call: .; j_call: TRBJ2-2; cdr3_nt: TGTGCCAGCAGTTTATCTTTCGGGGAGCTGTTTTTT; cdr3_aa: CASSLSFGELFF
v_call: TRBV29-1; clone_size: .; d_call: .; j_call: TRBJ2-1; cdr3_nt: TGCAGCGTTGAGGGGGCTGAAACCTACAATGAGCAGTTCTTC; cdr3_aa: CSVEGAETYNEQFF
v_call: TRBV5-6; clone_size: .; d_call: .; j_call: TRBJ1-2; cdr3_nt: TGTGCCAGCAGCTTCGGGACGGGTGGCTACACCTTC; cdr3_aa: CASSFGTGGYTF
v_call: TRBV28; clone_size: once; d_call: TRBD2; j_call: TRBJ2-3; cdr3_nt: TGTGCCAGCAGACCTCTTTGGGCCCATAGCGGGAGTTGGACAGATACGCAGTATTTT; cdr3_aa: CASRPLWAHSGSWTDTQYF
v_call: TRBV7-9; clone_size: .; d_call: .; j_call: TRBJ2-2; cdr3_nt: TGTGCCAGCAGCTTAGGGGCGGGGAACACCGGGGAGCTGTTTTTT; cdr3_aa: CASSLGAGNTGELFF
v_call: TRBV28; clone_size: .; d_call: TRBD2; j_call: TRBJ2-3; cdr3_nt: TGTGCCAGCAGTTACGACCCCGGGACTAGCGGGCCCATTAGCACAGATACGCAGTATTTT; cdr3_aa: CASSYDPGTSGPISTDTQYF
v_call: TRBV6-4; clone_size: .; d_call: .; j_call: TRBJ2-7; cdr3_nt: TGTGCCAGCAGTGACATCTGGGGTCAGGATGGACACGAGCAGTACTTC; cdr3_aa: CASSDIWGQDGHEQYF
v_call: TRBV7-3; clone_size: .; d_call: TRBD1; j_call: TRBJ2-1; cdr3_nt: TGTGCCAGCAGCCCTCCGGGACAGAATGAGCAGTTCTTC; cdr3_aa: CASSPPGQNEQFF
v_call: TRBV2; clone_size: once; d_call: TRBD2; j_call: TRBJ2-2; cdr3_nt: TGTGCCAGCAGGACCCGGACTAGCGGGAGACCCGGGGAGCTGTTTTTT; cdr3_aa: CASRTRTSGRPGELFF
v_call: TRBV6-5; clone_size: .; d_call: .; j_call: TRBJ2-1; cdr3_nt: TGTGCCAGCAGTTATGATCGGGACTCCTACAATGAGCAGTTCTTC; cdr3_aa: CASSYDRDSYNEQFF
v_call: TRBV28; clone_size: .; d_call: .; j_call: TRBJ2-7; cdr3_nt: TGTGCCAGCACTCTGGTGGGGGGTTCCTACGAGCAGTACTTC; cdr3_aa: CASTLVGGSYEQYF
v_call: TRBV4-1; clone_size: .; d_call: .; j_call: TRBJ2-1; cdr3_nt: TGCGCCAGCAGCCCCAACGCCGGGTATGAGCAGTTCTTC; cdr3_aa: CASSPNAGYEQFF
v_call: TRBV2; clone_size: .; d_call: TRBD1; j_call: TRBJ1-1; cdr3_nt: TGTGCCAGCAGTGAAGCAGGGGGCTGGACTGAAGCTTTCTTT; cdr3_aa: CASSEAGGWTEAFF
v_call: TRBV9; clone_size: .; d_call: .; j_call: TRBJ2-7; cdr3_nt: TGTGCCAGCAGCGCCGGACAGACCTCCTACGAGCAGTACTTC; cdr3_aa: CASSAGQTSYEQYF
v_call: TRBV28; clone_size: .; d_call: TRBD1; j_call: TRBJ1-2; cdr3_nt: TGTGCCAGCAGTCTCGGGACAGAAGTGAACTATGGCTACACCTTC; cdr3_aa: CASSLGTEVNYGYTF
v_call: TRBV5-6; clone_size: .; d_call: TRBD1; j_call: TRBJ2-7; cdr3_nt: TGTGCCAGCAGGCTACAGGGGAGCTCCTACGAGCAGTACTTC; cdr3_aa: CASRLQGSSYEQYF
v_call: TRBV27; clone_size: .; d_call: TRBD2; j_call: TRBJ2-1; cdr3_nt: TGTGCCAGCAGTACAATTGGGACTAGCGGGAGGGTTGGGTACAATGAGCAGTTCTTC; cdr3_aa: CASSTIGTSGRVGYNEQFF
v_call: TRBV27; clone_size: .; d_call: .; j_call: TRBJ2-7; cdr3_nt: .; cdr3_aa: CASSSSDSPYEQYF
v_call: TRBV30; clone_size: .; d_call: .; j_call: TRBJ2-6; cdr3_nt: TGTGCCTGGAGTGCAGGGTCCGGGGCCAACGTCCTGACTTTC; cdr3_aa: CAWSAGSGANVLTF
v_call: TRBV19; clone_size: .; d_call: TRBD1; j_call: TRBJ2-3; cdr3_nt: TGTGCCAGTACCCTGACAGGGGGCCTCGCAGATACGCAGTATTTT; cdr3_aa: CASTLTGGLADTQYF